This entry concerns a single T cell receptor beta chain. No cognate antigen has been identified for it. Base-call qualities are not available, and no considerably larger clone is one nucleotide away. This entry belongs to a study of blood T cell repertoires in COVID-19 (dated by TCRdb to 2020 to 2021). In the study overall: Samples covering the acute and convalescent phases of COVID-19 were provided by collaborators in the United States, Italy and Spain. The repertoires were released in a freely available public database meant as a resource for research on the immune response to SARS-CoV-2. The material from the prospective study consisted of cDNA or gDNA derived from T cells, B-cell-depleted T cells, or PBMCs. Samples were obtained from the ongoing ImmuneRACE study (first 160 participants) and from 1,254 subjects provided by 6 global collaborators. Where available, HLA class I and class II types were taken from metadata supplied by the sample provider and were not determined by assay-based typing. Deeply sampled blood TCRbeta repertoires from subjects exposed to, actively infected with, or recovered from COVID-19 were included in the dataset. Nearly every sample came with metadata listing a de-identified subject ID, COVID-19 status, age in years and sex.

Results the study describes overall, beyond this receptor: How much clinical and demographic metadata was included differed by source and by participant, and the metadata was provided uncurated.

One collaborating source in Seattle enrolled patients during active infection and followed them longitudinally through the course of disease. Whole blood was collected in K2EDTA tubes by collaborating institutions according to the institutions' own protocols. For TCRbeta analysis, collaborator samples were shipped as frozen whole blood, as isolated PBMCs, or as DNA extracted from either sample type. TCRbeta CDR3 regions were amplified from genomic DNA using the immunoSEQ Assay, a bias-controlled multiplex PCR. The original pipeline was this. Within the assay, amplification of reference gene primers was used to estimate how many nucleated cells each sample contained. To quantify the absolute abundance of each unique TCRbeta CDR3 rearrangement, sequence reads were collapsed and filtered. For each sample, productive Simpson clonality was calculated by taking the square root of Simpson's diversity index across productive rearrangements. TCRdb re-hosts the immuneACCESS table, in-frame sequences only. Its copies lack some clones; in the studies checked, an unresolved V gene accounts for under half of them, and the cause for the rest is not known. The DNA gave D and trimming, while V, J and clone size come from that table. The sample table holds about 64,000 clones, of which approximately 85% were seen once. The ten largest account for roughly 43% of the sample.

The sample comprised peripheral blood. The clonotype was recovered from a woman aged 60-75 years with COVID-19, enrolled during active disease.

The sequenced DNA is TGTGCCACCAGCAGTGCTACCGGGTACCAGATGTACAATGAGCAGTTCTTC. Translated, it gives CATSSATGYQMYNEQFF. The rearranged segments are TRBV15 and TRBJ2-1, with no reliable assignment of the D segment. Trimming removed 3 bases from V and 4 bases from J, leaving 19 bases between the germline ends. From the germline V gene (reference sequence), CDR1 is LNHNV and CDR2 is YYDKDF. The CDR3 holds 17 amino acids from the cysteine to the phenylalanine. The kept DNA is CDR3 alone, 51 bases in frame from the first base.